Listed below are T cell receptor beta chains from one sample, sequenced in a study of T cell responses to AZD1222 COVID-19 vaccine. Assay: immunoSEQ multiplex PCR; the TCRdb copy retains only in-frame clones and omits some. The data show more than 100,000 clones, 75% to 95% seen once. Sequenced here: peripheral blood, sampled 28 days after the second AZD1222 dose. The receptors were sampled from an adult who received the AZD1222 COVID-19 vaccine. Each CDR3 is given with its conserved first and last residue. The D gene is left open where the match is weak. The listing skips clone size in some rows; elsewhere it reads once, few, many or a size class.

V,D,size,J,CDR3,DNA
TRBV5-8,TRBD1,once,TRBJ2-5,CASSLDRGLARETQYF,TGTGCCAGCAGCTTGGACAGGGGGCTGGCAAGAGAGACCCAGTACTTC
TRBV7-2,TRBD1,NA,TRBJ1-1,CASSPRQGTTEAFF,TGTGCCAGCAGCCCAAGACAGGGGACGACTGAAGCTTTCTTT
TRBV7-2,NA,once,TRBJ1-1,CASSLTAGKAFF,TGTGCCAGCAGCCTTACGGCGGGTAAAGCTTTCTTT
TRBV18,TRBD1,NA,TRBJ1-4,CASSPNRGRNEKLFF,TGTGCCAGCTCTCCCAACAGGGGCCGAAATGAAAAACTGTTTTTT
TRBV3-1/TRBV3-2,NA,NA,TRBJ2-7,CASSQGELTGYEQYF,TGTGCCAGCAGCCAGGGAGAACTAACAGGGTACGAGCAGTACTTC
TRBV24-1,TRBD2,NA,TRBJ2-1,CATSDRSGRTYNEQFF,TGTGCCACCAGTGACCGTAGCGGGAGAACCTACAATGAGCAGTTCTTC
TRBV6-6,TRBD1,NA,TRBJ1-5,CASTIQGTGGLQPQHF,TGTGCCAGCACCATACAAGGGACAGGGGGCCTTCAGCCCCAGCATTTT
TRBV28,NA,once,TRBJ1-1,CASRIMNTEAFF,TGTGCCAGCAGGATTATGAACACTGAAGCTTTCTTT
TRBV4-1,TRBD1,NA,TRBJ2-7,CASSPGQGPSYEQYF,TGCGCCAGCAGCCCTGGACAGGGGCCCTCCTACGAGCAGTACTTC
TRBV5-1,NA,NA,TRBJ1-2,CASSLVAGPNYGYTF,TGCGCCAGCAGCTTGGTGGCAGGGCCTAACTATGGCTACACCTTC
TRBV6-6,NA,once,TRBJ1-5,CASSYRGMGGAQHF,TGTGCCAGCAGTTACCGAGGTATGGGGGGGGCCCAGCATTTT
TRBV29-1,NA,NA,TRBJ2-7,CSVEVVGYEQYF,TGCAGCGTTGAGGTTGTCGGCTACGAGCAGTACTTC
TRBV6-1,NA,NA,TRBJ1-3,CASSDVGKSSGNTIYF,TGTGCCAGCAGTGATGTTGGCAAAAGCTCTGGAAACACCATATATTTT
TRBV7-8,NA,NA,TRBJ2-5,CASSFQGRETQYF,TGTGCCAGCAGCTTTCAGGGGAGGGAGACCCAGTACTTC
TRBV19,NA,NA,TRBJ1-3,CASSPWTGAAGNTIYF,TGTGCCAGTAGTCCCTGGACGGGGGCCGCTGGAAACACCATATATTTT
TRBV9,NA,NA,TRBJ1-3,CASNGASGNTIYF,TGTGCCAGCAACGGAGCCTCTGGAAACACCATATATTTT
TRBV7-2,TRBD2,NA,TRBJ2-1,CASGSTSGRWDEQFF,TGTGCCAGCGGTTCGACTAGCGGGAGGTGGGATGAGCAGTTCTTC
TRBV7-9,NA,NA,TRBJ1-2,CASSLVHRRDGYTF,TGTGCCAGCAGCCTGGTCCACCGCAGGGATGGCTACACCTTC
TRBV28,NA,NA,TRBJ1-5,CASSLKIYSNQPQHF,TGTGCCAGCAGTTTGAAAATTTATAGCAATCAGCCCCAGCATTTT
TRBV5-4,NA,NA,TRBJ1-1,CASSLGGGLSGTEAFF,TGTGCCAGCAGTCTGGGGGGGGGACTTTCAGGCACTGAAGCTTTCTTT
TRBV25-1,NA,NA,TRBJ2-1,CASSAYINEQFF,TGTGCCAGCAGTGCCTATATCAATGAGCAGTTCTTC
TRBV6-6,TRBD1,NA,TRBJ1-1,CASKVGDRLNTEAFF,TGTGCCAGCAAGGTTGGGGACAGGCTGAACACTGAAGCTTTCTTT
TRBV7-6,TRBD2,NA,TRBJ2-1,CASSLLASGIYNEQFF,TGTGCCAGCAGCTTATTGGCTAGCGGGATCTACAATGAGCAGTTCTTC
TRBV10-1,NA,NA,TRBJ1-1,CASSERLNTEAFF,TGCGCCAGCAGTGAGAGGCTAAACACTGAAGCTTTCTTT
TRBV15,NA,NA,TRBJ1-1,CATSSQKNTEAFF,TGTGCCACCAGCAGTCAAAAAAACACTGAAGCTTTCTTT
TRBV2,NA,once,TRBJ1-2,CASSEGQVTYYGYTF,TGTGCCAGCAGTGAAGGACAAGTAACCTACTATGGCTACACCTTC
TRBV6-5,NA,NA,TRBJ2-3,CATQGWGDGGDTQYF,TGTGCCACCCAAGGGTGGGGAGATGGGGGGGATACGCAGTATTTT
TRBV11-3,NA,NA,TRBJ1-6,CASTQGSYNSPLHF,TGTGCCAGCACCCAGGGATCCTATAATTCACCCCTCCACTTT
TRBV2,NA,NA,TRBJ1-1,CASTGMGINTEAFF,TGTGCCAGCACTGGAATGGGTATTAACACTGAAGCTTTCTTT
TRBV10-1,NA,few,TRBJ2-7,CASSGGYEQYF,TGCGCCAGCAGTGGGGGTTACGAGCAGTACTTC
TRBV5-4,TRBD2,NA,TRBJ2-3,CASSFSGSSDTQYF,TGTGCCAGCAGCTTTAGCGGGAGTTCAGATACGCAGTATTTT
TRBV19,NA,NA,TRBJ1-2,CASSILLIPNYGYTF,TGTGCCAGTAGTATCTTATTAATCCCCAACTATGGCTACACCTTC
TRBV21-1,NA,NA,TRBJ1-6,CASSKASGRGNSPLHF,TGTGCCAGCAGCAAAGCTTCTGGCAGGGGTAATTCACCCCTCCACTTT
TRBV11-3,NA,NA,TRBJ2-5,CASSLVGGAYQETQYF,TGTGCCAGCAGCTTAGTAGGCGGGGCGTACCAAGAGACCCAGTACTTC
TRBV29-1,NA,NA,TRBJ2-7,CSVTRGAKEQYF,TGCAGCGTCACGAGGGGGGCAAAGGAGCAGTACTTC
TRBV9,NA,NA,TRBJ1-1,CASSAQPNTEAFF,TGTGCCAGCAGCGCACAGCCGAACACTGAAGCTTTCTTT
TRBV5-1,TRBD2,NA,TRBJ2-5,CASSLLAGGLETQYF,TGCGCCAGCAGCTTGTTGGCGGGGGGGCTCGAGACCCAGTACTTC
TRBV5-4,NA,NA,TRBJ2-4,CASTMGGAGAKNIQYF,TGTGCCAGCACCATGGGGGGGGCGGGGGCCAAAAACATTCAGTACTTC
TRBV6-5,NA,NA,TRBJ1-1,CASSYSGGTEAFF,TGTGCCAGCAGTTACTCTGGGGGCACTGAAGCTTTCTTT
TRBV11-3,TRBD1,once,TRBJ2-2,CASSLGQGATGELFF,TGTGCCAGCAGCTTGGGACAGGGGGCCACCGGGGAGCTGTTTTTT
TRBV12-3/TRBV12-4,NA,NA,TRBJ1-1,CASSLGRTEAFF,TGTGCCAGCAGTTTAGGTAGGACTGAAGCTTTCTTT
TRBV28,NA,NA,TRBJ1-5,CASSLGGTRYQPQHF,TGTGCCAGCAGTTTAGGTGGGACCAGATATCAGCCCCAGCATTTT
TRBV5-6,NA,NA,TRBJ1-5,CASSFEGYQPQHF,TGTGCCAGCAGCTTCGAAGGGTACCAGCCCCAGCATTTT
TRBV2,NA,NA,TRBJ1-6,CASSRRVDNSPLHF,TGTGCCAGCAGTCGGAGGGTGGATAATTCACCCCTCCACTTT
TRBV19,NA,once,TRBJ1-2,CASSSGINYGYTF,TGTGCCAGTAGTAGTGGGATAAACTATGGCTACACCTTC
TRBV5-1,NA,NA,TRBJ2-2,CASSLNGNTGELFF,TGCGCCAGCAGCTTGAACGGGAACACCGGGGAGCTGTTTTTT
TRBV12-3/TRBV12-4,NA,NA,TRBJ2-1,CASSLSPSTEQFF,TGTGCCAGCAGCCTCTCCCCCTCAACTGAGCAGTTCTTC
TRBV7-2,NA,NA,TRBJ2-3,CASSTQRTTDTQYF,TGTGCCAGCAGCACCCAGCGAACCACAGATACGCAGTATTTT
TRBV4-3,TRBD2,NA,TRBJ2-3,CASSQDPGTSGRTQYF,TGCGCCAGCAGCCAAGACCCCGGGACTAGCGGGAGGACGCAGTATTTT
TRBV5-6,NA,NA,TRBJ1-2,CASSSRTAGGYTF,TGTGCCAGCAGCTCCCGGACAGCGGGCGGCTACACCTTC
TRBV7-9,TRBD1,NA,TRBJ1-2,CASTQGAYANYGYTF,TGTGCCAGCACCCAGGGGGCATATGCTAACTATGGCTACACCTTC
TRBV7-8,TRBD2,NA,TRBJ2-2,CASGTSGGSTGELFF,TGTGCCAGCGGCACTAGCGGGGGAAGTACCGGGGAGCTGTTTTTT
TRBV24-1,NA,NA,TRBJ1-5,CATSDSSPPNNQPQHF,TGTGCCACCAGTGATTCCTCCCCTCCTAACAATCAGCCCCAGCATTTT
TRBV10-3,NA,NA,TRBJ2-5,CAIRGDPVETQYF,TGTGCCATCAGGGGGGACCCAGTGGAGACCCAGTACTTC
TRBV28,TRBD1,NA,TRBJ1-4,CASRGPSTGAGEKLFF,TGTGCCAGCAGGGGGCCGTCGACAGGGGCGGGGGAAAAACTGTTTTTT
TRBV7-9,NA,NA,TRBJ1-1,CASGTGQGTEAFF,TGTGCCAGCGGGACGGGCCAGGGGACTGAAGCTTTCTTT